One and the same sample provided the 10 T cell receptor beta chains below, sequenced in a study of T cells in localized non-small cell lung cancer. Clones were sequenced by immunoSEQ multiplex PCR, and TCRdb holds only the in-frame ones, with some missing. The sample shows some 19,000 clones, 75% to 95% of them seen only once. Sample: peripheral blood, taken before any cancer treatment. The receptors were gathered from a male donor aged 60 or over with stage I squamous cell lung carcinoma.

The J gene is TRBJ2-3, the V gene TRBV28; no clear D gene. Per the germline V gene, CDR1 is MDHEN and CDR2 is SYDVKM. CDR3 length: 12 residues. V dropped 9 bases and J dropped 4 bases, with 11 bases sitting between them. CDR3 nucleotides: TGTGCCAGTCTCTCGTCCCCAGATACGCAGTATTTT. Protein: CASLSSPDTQYF.

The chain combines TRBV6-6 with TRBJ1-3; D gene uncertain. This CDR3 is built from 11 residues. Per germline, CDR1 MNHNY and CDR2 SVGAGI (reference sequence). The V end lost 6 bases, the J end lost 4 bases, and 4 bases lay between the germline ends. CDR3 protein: CASREGNTIYF. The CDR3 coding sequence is TGTGCCAGCAGGGAAGGAAACACCATATATTTT.

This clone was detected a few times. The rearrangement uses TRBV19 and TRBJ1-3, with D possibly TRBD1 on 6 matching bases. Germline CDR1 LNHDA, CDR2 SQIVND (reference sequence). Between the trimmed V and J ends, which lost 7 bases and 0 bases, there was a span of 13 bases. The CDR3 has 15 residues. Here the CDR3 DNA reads TGTGCCAGTACCACGGACAGCTACTCTGGAAACACCATATATTTT. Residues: CASTTDSYSGNTIYF.

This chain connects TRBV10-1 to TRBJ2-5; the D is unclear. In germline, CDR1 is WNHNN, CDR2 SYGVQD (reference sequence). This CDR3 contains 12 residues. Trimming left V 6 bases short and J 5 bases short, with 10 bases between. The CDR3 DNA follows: TGCGCCAGCAGCGATCAAGCGGAGACCCAGTACTTC. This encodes CASSDQAETQYF.

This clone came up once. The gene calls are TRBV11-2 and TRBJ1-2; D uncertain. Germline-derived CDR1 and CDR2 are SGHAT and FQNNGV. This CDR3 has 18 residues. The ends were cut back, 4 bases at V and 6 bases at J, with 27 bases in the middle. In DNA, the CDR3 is TGTGCCAGCAGCTCCTCGGGAGGTTTACCGGAACTTCTAAATGGCTACACCTTC. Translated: CASSSSGGLPELLNGYTF.

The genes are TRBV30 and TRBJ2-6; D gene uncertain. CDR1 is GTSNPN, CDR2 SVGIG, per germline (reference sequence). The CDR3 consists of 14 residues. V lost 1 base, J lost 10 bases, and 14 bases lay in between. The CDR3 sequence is CAWSEGGFRNVLTF. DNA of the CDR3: TGTGCCTGGAGTGAGGGTGGTTTCCGTAACGTCCTGACTTTC.

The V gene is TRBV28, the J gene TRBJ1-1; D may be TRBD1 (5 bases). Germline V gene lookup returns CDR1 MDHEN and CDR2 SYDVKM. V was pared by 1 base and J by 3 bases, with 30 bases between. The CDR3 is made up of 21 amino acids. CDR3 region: CASSLFVPRDGFSLRDTEAFF. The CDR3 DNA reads TGTGCCAGCAGTTTATTCGTCCCCAGGGACGGCTTCTCCCTTAGGGACACTGAAGCTTTCTTT.

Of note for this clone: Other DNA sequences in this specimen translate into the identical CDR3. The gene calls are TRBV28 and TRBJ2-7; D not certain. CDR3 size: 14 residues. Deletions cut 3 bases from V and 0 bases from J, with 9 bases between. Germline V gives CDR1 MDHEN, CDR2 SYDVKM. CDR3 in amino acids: CASSFEGHSYEQYF. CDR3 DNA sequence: TGTGCCAGCAGTTTTGAAGGGCACTCCTACGAGCAGTACTTC.

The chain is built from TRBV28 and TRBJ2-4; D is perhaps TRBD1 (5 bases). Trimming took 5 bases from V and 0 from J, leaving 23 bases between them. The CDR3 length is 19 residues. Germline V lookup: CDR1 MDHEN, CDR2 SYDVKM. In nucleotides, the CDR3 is TGTGCCAGCAGTCAGAGGACGGAATGGGTAAGGGGAGCCAAAAACATTCAGTACTTC. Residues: CASSQRTEWVRGAKNIQYF.

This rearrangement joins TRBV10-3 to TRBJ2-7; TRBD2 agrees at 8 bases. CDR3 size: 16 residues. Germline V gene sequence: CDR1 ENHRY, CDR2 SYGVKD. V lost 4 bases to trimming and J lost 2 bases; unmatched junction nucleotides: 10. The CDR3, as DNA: TGTGCCATCAGTGCCCTAGCGGGTATCAGGGCCTACGAGCAGTACTTC. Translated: CAISALAGIRAYEQYF.